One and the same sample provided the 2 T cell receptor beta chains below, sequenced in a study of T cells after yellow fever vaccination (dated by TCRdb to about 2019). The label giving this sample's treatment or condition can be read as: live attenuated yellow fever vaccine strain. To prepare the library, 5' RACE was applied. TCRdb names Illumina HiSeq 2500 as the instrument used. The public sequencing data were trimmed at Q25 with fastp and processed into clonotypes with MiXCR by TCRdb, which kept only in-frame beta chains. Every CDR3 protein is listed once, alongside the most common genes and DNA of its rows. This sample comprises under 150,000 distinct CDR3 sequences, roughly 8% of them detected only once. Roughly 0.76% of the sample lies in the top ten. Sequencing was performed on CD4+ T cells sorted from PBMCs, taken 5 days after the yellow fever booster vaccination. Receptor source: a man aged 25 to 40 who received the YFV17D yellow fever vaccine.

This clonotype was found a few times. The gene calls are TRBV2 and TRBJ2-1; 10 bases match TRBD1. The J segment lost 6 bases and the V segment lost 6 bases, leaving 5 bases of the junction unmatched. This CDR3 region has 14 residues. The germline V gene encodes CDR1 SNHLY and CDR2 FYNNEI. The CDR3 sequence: CASRGQGIPNEQFF. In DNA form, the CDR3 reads TGTGCCAGCAGGGGACAGGGGATCCCCAATGAGCAGTTCTTC.

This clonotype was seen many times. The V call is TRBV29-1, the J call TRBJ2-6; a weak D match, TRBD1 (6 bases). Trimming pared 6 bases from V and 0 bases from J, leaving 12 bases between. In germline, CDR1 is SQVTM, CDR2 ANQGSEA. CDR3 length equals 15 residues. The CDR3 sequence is CSVVQGSSGANVLTF. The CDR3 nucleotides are TGCAGCGTGGTGCAGGGGTCCTCTGGGGCCAACGTCCTGACTTTC.